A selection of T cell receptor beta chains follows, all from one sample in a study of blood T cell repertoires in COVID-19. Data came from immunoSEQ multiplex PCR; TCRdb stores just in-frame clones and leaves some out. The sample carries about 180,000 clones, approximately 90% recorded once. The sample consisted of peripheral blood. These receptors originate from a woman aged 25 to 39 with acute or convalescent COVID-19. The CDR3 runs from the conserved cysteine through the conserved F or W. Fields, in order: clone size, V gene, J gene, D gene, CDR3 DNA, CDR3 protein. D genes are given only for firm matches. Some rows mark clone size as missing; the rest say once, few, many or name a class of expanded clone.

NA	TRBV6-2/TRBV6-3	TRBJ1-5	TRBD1	TGTGCCAGCAGCCCTGGGACAGGGGGCATTAGCAATCAGCCCCAGCATTTT	CASSPGTGGISNQPQHF
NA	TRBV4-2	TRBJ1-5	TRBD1	TGTGCCAGCAGCCATAGACAGGGGTATAGCAATCAGCCCCAGCATTTT	CASSHRQGYSNQPQHF
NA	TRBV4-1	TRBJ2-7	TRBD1	TGCGCCAGCGGGAGGACAGGGGGTGGCGAGCAGTACTTC	CASGRTGGGEQYF
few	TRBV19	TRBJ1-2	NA	TGTGCCAGTAGCCTCGCTATGGGAGTTACCTATGGCTACACCTTC	CASSLAMGVTYGYTF
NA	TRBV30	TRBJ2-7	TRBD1	TGTGCCTGGAGGGGGGACAGGGGCTTTTATGAGCAGTACTTC	CAWRGDRGFYEQYF
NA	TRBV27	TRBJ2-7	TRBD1	TGTGCCAGCAGTCTTACCCCTTCCGGGACAGACACGTACGAGCAGTACTTC	CASSLTPSGTDTYEQYF
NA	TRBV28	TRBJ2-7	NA	TGTGCCAGCAGTTTACAGGGCCCTCCGACCGAGCAGTACTTC	CASSLQGPPTEQYF
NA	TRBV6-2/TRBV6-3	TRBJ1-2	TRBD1	TGTGCCAGCAGTTACTCAGGGGGCCTCTATGGCTACACCTTC	CASSYSGGLYGYTF
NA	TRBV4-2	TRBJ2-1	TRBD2	TGTGCCAGCAGCCAAGACCGGACTAGCAGCAATGAGCAGTTCTTC	CASSQDRTSSNEQFF
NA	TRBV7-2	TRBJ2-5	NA	TGTGCCAGCAGCCAGGGGCTGTCCCAAGAGACCCAGTACTTC	CASSQGLSQETQYF
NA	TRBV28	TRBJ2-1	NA	TGTGCCAGCAGTCGGAGGGGGGGGAGGAGCAATGAGCAGTTCTTC	CASSRRGGRSNEQFF
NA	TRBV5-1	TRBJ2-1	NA	TGCGCCAGCAGCTCGGGATCTCGGAACTACAATGAGCAGTTCTTC	CASSSGSRNYNEQFF
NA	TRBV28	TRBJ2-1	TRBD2	TGTGCCAGCAGTTTCTCGCGGGAGGGCTATGAGCAGTTCTTC	CASSFSREGYEQFF
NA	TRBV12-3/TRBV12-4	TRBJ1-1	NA	TGTGCCAGCTGGAGGGCTCTGTACACTGAAGCTTTCTTT	CASWRALYTEAFF
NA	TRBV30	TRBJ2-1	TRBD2	TGTGCCTGTGTTCGGGAGGGCCTAAATGAGCAGTTCTTC	CACVREGLNEQFF
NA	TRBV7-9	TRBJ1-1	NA	TGTGCCAGCAGCTTAGTACCCGGGATGGAAGCTTTCTTT	CASSLVPGMEAFF
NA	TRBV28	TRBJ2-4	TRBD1	TGTGCCTCAAACAAGGGACAGATTCTAAACATTCAGTACTTC	CASNKGQILNIQYF
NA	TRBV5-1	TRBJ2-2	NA	TGCGCCATTTCCTCAGGGCAGGGAGGAGACACCGGGGAGCTGTTTTTT	CAISSGQGGDTGELFF
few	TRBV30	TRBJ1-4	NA	TGTGCCTGGATGTATGCTAATGAAAAACTGTTTTTT	CAWMYANEKLFF
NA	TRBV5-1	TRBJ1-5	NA	TGCGCCAGCAGCCTAGAAAATAGCAATCAGCCCCAGCATTTT	CASSLENSNQPQHF
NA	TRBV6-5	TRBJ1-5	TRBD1	TGTGCCATCGGGGACAGGGTTTTTCAGCCCCAGCATTTT	CAIGDRVFQPQHF
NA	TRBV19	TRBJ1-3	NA	TGTGCCAGTAGTACCGACAGGAACTCTGGAAACACCATATATTTT	CASSTDRNSGNTIYF
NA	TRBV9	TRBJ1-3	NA	TGTGCCAGCAGCCCATCTGGAAACACCATATATTTT	CASSPSGNTIYF
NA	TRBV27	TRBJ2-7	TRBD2	TGTGCCAGCGGCCTAGCGGGAGCACTATACGAGCAGTACTTC	CASGLAGALYEQYF
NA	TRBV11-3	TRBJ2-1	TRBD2	TGTGCCAGCAGTTTACTAGCGGGTAGTCTCGGGAATGAGCAGTTCTTC	CASSLLAGSLGNEQFF
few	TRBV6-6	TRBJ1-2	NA	TGTGCCAGCAGTCAAGGGGAGGCGCCTACCTTC	CASSQGEAPTF
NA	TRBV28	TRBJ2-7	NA	TGTGCCACAACCGGGACAAACTCCTACGAGCAGTACTTC	CATTGTNSYEQYF
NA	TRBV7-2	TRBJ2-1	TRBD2	TGTGCCAGCAGCTATACGCGGGGGAATGAGCAGTTCTTC	CASSYTRGNEQFF
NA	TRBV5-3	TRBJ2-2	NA	TGTGCCAGAAGCTCACAGGGCTCTCACGCGAACACCGGGGAGCTGTTTTTT	CARSSQGSHANTGELFF
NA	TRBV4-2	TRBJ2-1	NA	TGTGCCAGCAGCCAAAACAATGGCCATGAGCAGTTCTTC	CASSQNNGHEQFF
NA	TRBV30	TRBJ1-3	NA	TGTGCCTGGAATCCAAGCGTCAACTCTGGAAACACCATATATTTT	CAWNPSVNSGNTIYF
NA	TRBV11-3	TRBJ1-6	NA	TGTGCCAGCAGCTTAGCAGGGGAGTCACCCCTCCACTTT	CASSLAGESPLHF
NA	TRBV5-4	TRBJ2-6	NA	TGTGCCAGCAGCCGAGGTACCCACTCTGGGGCCAACGTCCTGACTTTC	CASSRGTHSGANVLTF
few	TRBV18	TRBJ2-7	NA	TGTGCCAGCTCACCGGGAGGAGGGACGGCGCAGTACTTC	CASSPGGGTAQYF
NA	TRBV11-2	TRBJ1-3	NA	TGTGCCAGCAGCTTTTTACGGGACACCATATATTTT	CASSFLRDTIYF
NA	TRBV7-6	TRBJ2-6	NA	TGTGCCAGCAGCTCGCTAGGTCGTTCTGGGGCCAACGTCCTGACTTTC	CASSSLGRSGANVLTF
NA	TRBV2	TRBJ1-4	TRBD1	TGTGCCAGCAGTGAAGCGCGGGCGGGACAGGGGTTCTCAAAACTGTTTTTT	CASSEARAGQGFSKLFF
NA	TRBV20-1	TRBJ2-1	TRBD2	TGCAGTGCGCGGACTAGCATTGAGCAGTTCTTC	CSARTSIEQFF
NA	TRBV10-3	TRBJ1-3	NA	TGTGCCATCAGCCAGGGAAACACCATATATTTT	CAISQGNTIYF
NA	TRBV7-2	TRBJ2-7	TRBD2	TGTGCCAGCAGCTCATTAGCGGGAGTGTTGGGGGAGCAGTACTTC	CASSSLAGVLGEQYF
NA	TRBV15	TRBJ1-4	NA	TGTGCCACCAGCAGGGGGCAACTTGAAAAACTGTTTTTT	CATSRGQLEKLFF
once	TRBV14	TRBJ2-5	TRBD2	TGTGCCAGCAGCCCCGGGACTAGCGGGAGGGAGACCCAGTACTTC	CASSPGTSGRETQYF
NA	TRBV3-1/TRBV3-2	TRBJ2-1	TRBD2	TGTGCCAGCAGCCCCGGGGGGGGGTCTGAGCAGTTCTTC	CASSPGGGSEQFF
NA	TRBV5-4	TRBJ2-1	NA	TGTGCCAGCAGTACAGGGCTCGATGAGCAGTTCTTC	CASSTGLDEQFF
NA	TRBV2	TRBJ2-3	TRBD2	TGTGCCGGCAGCGGGAGATTGACAGATACGCAGTATTTT	CAGSGRLTDTQYF
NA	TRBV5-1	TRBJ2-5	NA	TGCGCCAGCAGCCCCCCACAACAAGAGACCCAGTACTTC	CASSPPQQETQYF
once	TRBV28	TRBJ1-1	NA	TGTGCCAGCACCGACTCCGCGACAGACGAAGCTTTCTTT	CASTDSATDEAFF
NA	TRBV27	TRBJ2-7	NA	TGTGCCAGCAGTCCGCAGGGACACTACTACGAGCAGTACTTC	CASSPQGHYYEQYF
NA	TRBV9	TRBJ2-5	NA	TGTGCCAGCCGAGGGGGGGCAGGTCAAGCGGAGACCCAGTACTTC	CASRGGAGQAETQYF
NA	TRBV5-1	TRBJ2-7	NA	TGCGCCAGCAACCACCCGCGCCTAGCCTACGAGCAGTACTTC	CASNHPRLAYEQYF